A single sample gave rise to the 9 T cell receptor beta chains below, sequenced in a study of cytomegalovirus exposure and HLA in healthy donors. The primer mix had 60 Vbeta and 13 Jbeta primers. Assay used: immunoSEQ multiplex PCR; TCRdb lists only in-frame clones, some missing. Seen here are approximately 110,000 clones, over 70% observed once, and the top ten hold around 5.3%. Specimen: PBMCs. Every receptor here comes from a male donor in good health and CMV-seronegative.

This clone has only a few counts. The DNA of the CDR3 is TGTGCCACCAGCACCCCTTTTGGCCCACAGTACTTC. Protein: CATSTPFGPQYF. V gene TRBV15 combines with J gene TRBJ2-5; D unresolved. V was clipped by 4 bases and J by 11 bases, with 14 bases between them. The CDR3 runs 12 residues. The germline CDR1 and CDR2 sequences are LNHNV and YYDKDF (reference sequence).

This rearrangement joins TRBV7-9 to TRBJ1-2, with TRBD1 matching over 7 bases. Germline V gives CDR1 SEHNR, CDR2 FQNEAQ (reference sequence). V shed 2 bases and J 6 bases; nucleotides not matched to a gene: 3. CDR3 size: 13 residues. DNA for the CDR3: TGTGCCAGCAGCTTAAGGGACAGTGATGGCTACACCTTC. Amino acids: CASSLRDSDGYTF.

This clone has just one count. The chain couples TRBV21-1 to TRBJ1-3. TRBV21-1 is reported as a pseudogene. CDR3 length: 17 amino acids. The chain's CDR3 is CASSKLEGTSSGNTIYF. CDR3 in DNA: TGTGCCAGCAGCAAATTGGAGGGGACGAGCTCTGGAAACACCATATATTTT.

The CDR3 loop is CASTLRGYLDGYTF. For the CDR3, the DNA is TGTGCCAGCACCCTCAGGGGGTATCTCGATGGCTACACCTTC. V gene TRBV2 combines with J gene TRBJ1-2, with 7 bases identical to TRBD1. CDR3 size: 14 residues. With 7 bases clipped from V and 6 bases from J, the junction kept 11 bases outside the gene matches. The germline gives CDR1 SNHLY, CDR2 FYNNEI.

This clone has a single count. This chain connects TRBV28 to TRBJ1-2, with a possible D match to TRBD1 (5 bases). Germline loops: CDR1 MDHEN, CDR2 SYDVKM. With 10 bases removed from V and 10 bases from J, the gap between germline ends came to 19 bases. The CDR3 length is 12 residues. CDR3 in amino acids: CAILPLGRAYTF. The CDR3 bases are TGTGCCATCCTGCCGCTGGGCAGGGCCTACACCTTC.

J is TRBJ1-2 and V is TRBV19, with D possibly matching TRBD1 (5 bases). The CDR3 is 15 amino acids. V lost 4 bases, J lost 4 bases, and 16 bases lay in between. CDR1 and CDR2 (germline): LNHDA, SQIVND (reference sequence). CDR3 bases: TGTGCCAGTAGTACGCCCCCCGGGGGGTTCTATGGCTACACCTTC. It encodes CASSTPPGGFYGYTF.

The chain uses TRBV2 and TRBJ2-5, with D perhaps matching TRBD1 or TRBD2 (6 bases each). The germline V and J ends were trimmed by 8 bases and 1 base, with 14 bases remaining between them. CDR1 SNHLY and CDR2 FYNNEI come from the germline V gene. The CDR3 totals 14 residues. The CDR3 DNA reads TGTGCCAGCGGTAAAGGGGGGCTCCAAGAGACCCAGTACTTC. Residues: CASGKGGLQETQYF.

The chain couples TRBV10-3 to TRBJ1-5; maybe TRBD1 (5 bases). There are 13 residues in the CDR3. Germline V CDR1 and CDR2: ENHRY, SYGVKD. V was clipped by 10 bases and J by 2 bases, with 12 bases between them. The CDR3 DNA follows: TGTGCCAGTGGGGGGAACGGCAATCAGCCCCAGCATTTT. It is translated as CASGGNGNQPQHF.

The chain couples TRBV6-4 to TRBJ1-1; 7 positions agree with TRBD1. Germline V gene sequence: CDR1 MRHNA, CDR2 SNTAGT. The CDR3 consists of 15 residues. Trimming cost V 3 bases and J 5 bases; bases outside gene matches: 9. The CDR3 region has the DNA TGTGCCAGCAGTGATAGGGCAGGGGGTTCGACTGAAGCTTTCTTT. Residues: CASSDRAGGSTEAFF.